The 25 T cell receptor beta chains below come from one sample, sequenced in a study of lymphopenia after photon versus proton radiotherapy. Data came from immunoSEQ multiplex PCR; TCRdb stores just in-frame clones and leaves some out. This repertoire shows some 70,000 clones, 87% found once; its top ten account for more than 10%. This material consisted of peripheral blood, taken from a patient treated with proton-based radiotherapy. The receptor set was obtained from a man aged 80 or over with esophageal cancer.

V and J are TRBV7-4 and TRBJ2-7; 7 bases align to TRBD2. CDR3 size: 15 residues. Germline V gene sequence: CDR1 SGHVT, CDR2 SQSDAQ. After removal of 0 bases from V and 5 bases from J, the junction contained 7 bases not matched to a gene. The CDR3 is CASSLAGGRGHEQYF. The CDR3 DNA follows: TGTGCCAGCAGCTTAGCGGGCGGGAGAGGCCACGAGCAGTACTTC.

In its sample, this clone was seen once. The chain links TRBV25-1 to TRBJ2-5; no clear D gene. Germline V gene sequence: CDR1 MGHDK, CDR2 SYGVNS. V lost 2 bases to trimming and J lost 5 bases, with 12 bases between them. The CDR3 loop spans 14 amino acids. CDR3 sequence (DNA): TGTGCCAGCAGTGAAGTTTCTTTCGGGGAGACCCAGTACTTC. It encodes CASSEVSFGETQYF.

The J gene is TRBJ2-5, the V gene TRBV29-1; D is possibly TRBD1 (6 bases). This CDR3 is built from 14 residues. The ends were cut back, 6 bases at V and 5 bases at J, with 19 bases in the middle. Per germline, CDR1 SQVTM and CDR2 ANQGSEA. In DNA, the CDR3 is TGCAGCGTAGAACCGGGATCCCAGGGGGAGACCCAGTACTTC. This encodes CSVEPGSQGETQYF.

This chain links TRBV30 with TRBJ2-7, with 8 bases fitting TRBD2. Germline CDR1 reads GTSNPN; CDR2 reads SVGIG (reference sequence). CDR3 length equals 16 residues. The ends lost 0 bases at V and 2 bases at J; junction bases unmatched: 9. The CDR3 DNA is TGTGCCTGGAGTGTACGGAGACGGGGGGGCCCCTACGAGCAGTACTTC. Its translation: CAWSVRRRGGPYEQYF. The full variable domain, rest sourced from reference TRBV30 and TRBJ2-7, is SQTIHQWPATLVQPVGSPLSLECTVEGTSNPNLYWYRQAAGRGLQLLFYSVGIGQISSEVPQNLSASRPQDRQFILSSKKLLLSDSGFYLCAWSVRRRGGPYEQYFGPGTRLTVT.

The CDR3, as DNA: TGTGCCAGCAGCTTGCGAGGCAGGGTGGGCCTCGGGGAGCTGTTTTTT. Translating it yields CASSLRGRVGLGELFF. The chain couples TRBV5-6 to TRBJ2-2, with D possibly being TRBD1 (5 bases). This CDR3 contains 16 residues. The germline V gene encodes CDR1 SGHDT and CDR2 YYEEEE. Trimming shortened V by 1 base and J by 7 bases, and 17 bases separated the two germline ends.

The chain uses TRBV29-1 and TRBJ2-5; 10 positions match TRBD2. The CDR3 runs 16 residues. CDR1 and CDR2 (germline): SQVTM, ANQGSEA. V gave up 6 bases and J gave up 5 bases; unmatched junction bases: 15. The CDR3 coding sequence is TGCAGCGTCGATATATTCAGCGGGAGGGCCGGGGAGACCCAGTACTTC. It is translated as CSVDIFSGRAGETQYF.

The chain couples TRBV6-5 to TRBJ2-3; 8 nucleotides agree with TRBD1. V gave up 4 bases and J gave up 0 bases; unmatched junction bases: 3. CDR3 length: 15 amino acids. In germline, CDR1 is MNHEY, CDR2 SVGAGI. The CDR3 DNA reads TGTGCCAGCAGTTGGGGACAGGCTAGCACAGATACGCAGTATTTT. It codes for CASSWGQASTDTQYF.

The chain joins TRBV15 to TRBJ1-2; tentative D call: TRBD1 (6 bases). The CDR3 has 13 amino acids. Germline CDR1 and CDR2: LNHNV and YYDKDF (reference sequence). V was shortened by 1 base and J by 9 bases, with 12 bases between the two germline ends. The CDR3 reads CATSRGYRESYTF. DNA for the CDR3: TGTGCCACCAGCAGAGGTTACAGGGAAAGCTACACCTTC. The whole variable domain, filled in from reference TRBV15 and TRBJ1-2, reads DAMVIQNPRYQVTQFGKPVTLSCSQTLNHNVMYWYQQKSSQAPKLLFHYYDKDFNNEADTPDNFQSRRPNTSFCFLDIRSPGLGDTAMYLCATSRGYRESYTFGSGTRLTVV.

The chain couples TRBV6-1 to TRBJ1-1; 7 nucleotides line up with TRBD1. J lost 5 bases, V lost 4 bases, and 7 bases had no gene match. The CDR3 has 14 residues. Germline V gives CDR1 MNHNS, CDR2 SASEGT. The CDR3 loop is CASSANRGGTEAFF. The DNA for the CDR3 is TGTGCCAGCAGTGCAAACAGGGGAGGGACTGAAGCTTTCTTT.

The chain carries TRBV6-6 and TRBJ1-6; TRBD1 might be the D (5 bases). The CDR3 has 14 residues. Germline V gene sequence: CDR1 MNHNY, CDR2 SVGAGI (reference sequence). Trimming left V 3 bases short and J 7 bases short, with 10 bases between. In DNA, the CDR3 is TGTGCCAGCAGTTATGTACAGGAAAATTCACCCCTCCACTTT. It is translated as CASSYVQENSPLHF.

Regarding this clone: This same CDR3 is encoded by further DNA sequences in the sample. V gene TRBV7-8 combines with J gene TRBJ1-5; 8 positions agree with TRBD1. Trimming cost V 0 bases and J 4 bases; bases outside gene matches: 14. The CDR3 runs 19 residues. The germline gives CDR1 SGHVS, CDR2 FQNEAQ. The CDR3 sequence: CASSLARLRQGAENQPQHF. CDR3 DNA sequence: TGTGCCAGCAGCTTAGCCCGCTTGAGGCAGGGGGCGGAGAATCAGCCCCAGCATTTT. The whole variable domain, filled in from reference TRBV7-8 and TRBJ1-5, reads GAGVSQSPRYKVAKRGQDVALRCDPISGHVSLFWYQQALGQGPEFLTYFQNEAQLDKSGLPSDRFFAERPEGSVSTLKIQRTQQEDSAVYLCASSLARLRQGAENQPQHFGDGTRLSIL.

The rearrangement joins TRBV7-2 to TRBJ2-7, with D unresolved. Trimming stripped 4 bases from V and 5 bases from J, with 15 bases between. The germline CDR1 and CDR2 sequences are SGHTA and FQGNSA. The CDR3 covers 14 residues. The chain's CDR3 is CASSSSTISNEQYF. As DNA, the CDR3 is TGTGCCAGCAGCTCTTCAACCATCTCGAACGAGCAGTACTTC.

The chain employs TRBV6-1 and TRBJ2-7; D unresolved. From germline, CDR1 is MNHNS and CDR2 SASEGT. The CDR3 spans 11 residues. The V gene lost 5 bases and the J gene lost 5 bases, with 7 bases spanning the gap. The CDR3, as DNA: TGTGCCAGCAGTTACATCAACGAGCAGTACTTC. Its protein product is CASSYINEQYF.

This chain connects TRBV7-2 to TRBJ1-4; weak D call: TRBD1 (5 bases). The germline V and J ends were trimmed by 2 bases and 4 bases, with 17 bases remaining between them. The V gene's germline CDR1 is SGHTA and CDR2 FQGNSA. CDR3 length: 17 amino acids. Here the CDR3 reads CASSLRVAGRGNEKLFF. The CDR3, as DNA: TGTGCCAGCAGCTTAAGGGTAGCAGGGCGGGGTAATGAAAAACTGTTTTTT.

CDR3 in amino acids: CAWSRIAGRRGYTF. CDR3 sequence (DNA): TGTGCCTGGAGTCGGATAGCAGGCCGTCGGGGCTACACCTTC. The chain links TRBV30 to TRBJ1-2; D gene unclear. Germline V gene lookup returns CDR1 GTSNPN and CDR2 SVGIG (reference sequence). This CDR3 has 14 residues. The germline V and J ends were trimmed by 2 bases and 8 bases, with 18 bases remaining between them.

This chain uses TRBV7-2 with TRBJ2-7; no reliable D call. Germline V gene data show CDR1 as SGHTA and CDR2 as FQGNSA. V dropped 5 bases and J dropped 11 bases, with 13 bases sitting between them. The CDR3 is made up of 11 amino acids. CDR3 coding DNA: TGTGCCAGCAGCCCGGCCTGGCGAGAGTACTTC. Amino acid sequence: CASSPAWREYF.

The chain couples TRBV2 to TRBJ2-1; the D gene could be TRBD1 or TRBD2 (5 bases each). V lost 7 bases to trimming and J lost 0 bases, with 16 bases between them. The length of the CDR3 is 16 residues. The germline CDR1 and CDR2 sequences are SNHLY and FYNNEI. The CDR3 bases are TGTGCCAGCAACCGGGACCTCCAGAGCTCCTACAATGAGCAGTTCTTC. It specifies CASNRDLQSSYNEQFF.

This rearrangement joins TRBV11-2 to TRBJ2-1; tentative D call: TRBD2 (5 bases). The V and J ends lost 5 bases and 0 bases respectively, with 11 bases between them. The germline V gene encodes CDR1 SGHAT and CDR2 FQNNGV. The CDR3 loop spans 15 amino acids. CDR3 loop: CASSPRLPSYNEQFF. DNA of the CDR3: TGTGCCAGCAGCCCCAGACTACCCTCCTACAATGAGCAGTTCTTC. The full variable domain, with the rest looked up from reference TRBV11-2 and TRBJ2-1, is EAGVAQSPRYKIIEKRQSVAFWCNPISGHATLYWYQQILGQGPKLLIQFQNNGVVDDSQLPKDRFSAERLKGVDSTLKIQPAKLEDSAVYLCASSPRLPSYNEQFFGPGTRLTVL.

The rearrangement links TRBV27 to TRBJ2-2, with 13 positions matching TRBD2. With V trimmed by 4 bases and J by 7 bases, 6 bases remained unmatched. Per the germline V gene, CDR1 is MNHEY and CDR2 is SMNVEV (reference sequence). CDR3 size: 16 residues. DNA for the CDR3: TGTGCCAGCAGTTCGATAGGGACTAGCGGGGTCGGGGAGCTGTTTTTT. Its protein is CASSSIGTSGVGELFF.

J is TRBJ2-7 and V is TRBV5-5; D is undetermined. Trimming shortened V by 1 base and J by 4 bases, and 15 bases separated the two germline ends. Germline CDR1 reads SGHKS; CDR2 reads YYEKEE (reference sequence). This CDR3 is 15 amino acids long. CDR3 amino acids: CASSLQFRLEYEQYF. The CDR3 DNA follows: TGTGCCAGCAGCTTGCAGTTTCGCTTAGAGTACGAGCAGTACTTC.

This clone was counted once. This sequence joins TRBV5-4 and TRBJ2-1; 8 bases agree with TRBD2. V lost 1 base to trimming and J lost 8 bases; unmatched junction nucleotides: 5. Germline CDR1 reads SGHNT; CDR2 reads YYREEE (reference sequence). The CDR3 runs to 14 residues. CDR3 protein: CASSLHGGAYEQFF. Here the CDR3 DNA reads TGTGCCAGCAGCTTGCACGGGGGGGCCTATGAGCAGTTCTTC.

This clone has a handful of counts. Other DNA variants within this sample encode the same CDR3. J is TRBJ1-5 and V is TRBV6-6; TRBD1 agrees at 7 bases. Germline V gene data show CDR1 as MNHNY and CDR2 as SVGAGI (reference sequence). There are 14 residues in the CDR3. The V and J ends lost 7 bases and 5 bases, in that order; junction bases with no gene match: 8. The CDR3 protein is CASTLPGGYQPQHF. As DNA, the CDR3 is TGTGCCAGCACCCTTCCAGGGGGGTATCAGCCCCAGCATTTT.

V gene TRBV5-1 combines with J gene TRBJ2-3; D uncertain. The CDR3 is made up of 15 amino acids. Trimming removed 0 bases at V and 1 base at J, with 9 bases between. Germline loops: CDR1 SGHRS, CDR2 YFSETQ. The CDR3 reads CASSLGTRGTDTQYF. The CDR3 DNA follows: TGCGCCAGCAGCTTGGGGACCCGGGGCACAGATACGCAGTATTTT. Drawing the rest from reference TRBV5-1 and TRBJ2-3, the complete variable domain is KAGVTQTPRYLIKTRGQQVTLSCSPISGHRSVSWYQQTPGQGLQFLFEYFSETQRNKGNFPGRFSGRQFSNSRSEMNVSTLELGDSALYLCASSLGTRGTDTQYFGPGTRLTVL.

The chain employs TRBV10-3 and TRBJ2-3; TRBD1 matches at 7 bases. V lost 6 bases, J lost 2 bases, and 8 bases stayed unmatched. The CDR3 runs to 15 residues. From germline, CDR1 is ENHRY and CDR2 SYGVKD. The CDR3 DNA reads TGTGCCATCAGGGCCGGACAGGACGCCACAGATACGCAGTATTTT. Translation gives CAIRAGQDATDTQYF.

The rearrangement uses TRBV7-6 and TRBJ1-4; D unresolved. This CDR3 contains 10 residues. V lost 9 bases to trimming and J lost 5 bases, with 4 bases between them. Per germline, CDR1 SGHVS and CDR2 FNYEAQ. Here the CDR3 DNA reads TGTGCCAGGACAAATGAAAAACTGTTTTTT. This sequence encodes CARTNEKLFF.